Each of the 17 T cell receptor beta chains below was sequenced from the same sample in a study of T cells after yellow fever vaccination. TCRdb re-derived calls from the 5' RACE reads in MiXCR, one entry per CDR3 protein. Of more than 300,000 distinct CDR3 sequences in the sample, around 4.5% are singletons; the top ten hold 19%. This specimen consisted of PBMCs, obtained 15 days after the yellow fever booster vaccination. Receptors originate from a man aged 18 to 29 who received the YFV17D yellow fever vaccine.

There are many counts of this clonotype. V and J are TRBV7-9 and TRBJ2-6; D unclear. The CDR3 totals 19 residues. Trimming took off 1 base at V and 2 bases at J, with 18 bases between the two ends. Per the germline V gene, CDR1 is SEHNR and CDR2 is FQNEAQ (reference sequence). CDR3 sequence (DNA): TGTGCCAGCAGCTTAGGATCGGTGACTCCACGCGCTGGGGCCAACGTCCTGACTTTC. Translated: CASSLGSVTPRAGANVLTF.

The chain recombines TRBV20-1 with TRBJ2-5; tentatively, D is TRBD2 (6 bases). This CDR3 contains 16 residues. Germline loops: CDR1 DFQATT, CDR2 SNEGSKA (reference sequence). Trimming shortened V by 4 bases and J by 0 bases, and 18 bases separated the two germline ends. CDR3 coding DNA: TGCAGTGCTACCCCGACTAGGTTGGGGGACCAAGAGACCCAGTACTTC. Translating it yields CSATPTRLGDQETQYF.

The chain combines TRBV7-3 with TRBJ2-1, with D maybe TRBD2 (5 bases). The germline CDR1 and CDR2 sequences are SGHTA and FQGTGA. The length of the CDR3 is 13 residues. The germline V and J ends were trimmed by 5 bases and 10 bases, with 15 bases remaining between them. DNA for the CDR3: TGTGCCAGCAGCCATTCTAGCTCCCTGGAGCAGTTCTTC. This gives the protein CASSHSSSLEQFF.

This clonotype occurred a few times. V gene TRBV6-5 combines with J gene TRBJ2-1; the D gene is possibly TRBD2 (5 bases). The CDR3 has 16 amino acids. Trimming removed 6 bases at V and 0 bases at J, with 15 bases between. Germline loops: CDR1 MNHEY, CDR2 SVGAGI. CDR3 residues: CASRKRTVSSYNEQFF. CDR3 DNA sequence: TGTGCCAGCAGAAAGAGGACTGTTAGCTCCTACAATGAGCAGTTCTTC.

This clonotype showed up many times. The chain links TRBV7-2 to TRBJ2-7; no firm D call. Trimming removed 2 bases from V and 6 bases from J, with 17 bases in between. The germline gives CDR1 SGHTA, CDR2 FQGNSA. CDR3 size: 15 residues. The CDR3 region has the DNA TGTGCCAGCAGCTTACGGTACGAGCAGGAATCCGAGCAGTACTTC. Residues: CASSLRYEQESEQYF.

This clonotype was counted many times. V is TRBV3-1 and J is TRBJ2-5; 11 bases align to TRBD1. V dropped 0 bases and J dropped 6; count of bases not matched to a gene: 6. There are 16 residues in the CDR3. CDR1 and CDR2 from the germline V gene are LGHDT and YNNKEL (reference sequence). DNA of the CDR3: TGTGCCAGCAGCCAAGATACTGGGACAGGGGGTAAGACCCAGTACTTC. Translating it yields CASSQDTGTGGKTQYF.

This clonotype was observed a few times. The chain recombines TRBV7-9 with TRBJ1-2; D is unresolved. The CDR3 totals 13 residues. The V end lost 6 bases, the J end lost 5 bases, and 13 bases lay between the germline ends. In germline, CDR1 is SEHNR, CDR2 FQNEAQ (reference sequence). The CDR3 DNA reads as TGTGCCAGCAGGTCCACAGAAGCATATGGCTACACCTTC. Its protein product is CASRSTEAYGYTF.

This clonotype has ten or more counts. This chain uses TRBV5-1 with TRBJ2-2; D is unresolved. Germline CDR1 reads SGHRS; CDR2 reads YFSETQ. The CDR3 is 13 residues long. V lost 0 bases and J lost 4, with 4 bases in between. DNA for the CDR3: TGCGCCAGCAGCTTGGGGGGCACCGGGGAGCTGTTTTTT. Its protein product is CASSLGGTGELFF.

This clonotype has at least ten counts. The chain is built from TRBV6-2 or TRBV6-3 and TRBJ2-7; D is unclear. CDR3 size: 12 residues. The V end was cut by 2 bases, the J end by 3 bases, with 5 bases between. Per the germline V gene, CDR1 is MNHEY and CDR2 is SVGEGT. CDR3 in DNA: TGTGCCAGCAGTTACACGGACTACGAGCAGTACTTC. This codes for CASSYTDYEQYF.

There are many counts of this clonotype. The gene calls are TRBV7-6 and TRBJ2-7, with 12 bases identical to TRBD1. The CDR3 is made up of 15 amino acids. The junction had 5 bases not matched to a gene; V was cut back by 4 bases and J by 4 bases. In germline, CDR1 is SGHVS, CDR2 FNYEAQ. CDR3 sequence: CASSYGTGGNYEQYF. CDR3 DNA sequence: TGTGCCAGCAGCTACGGGACAGGGGGCAATTACGAGCAGTACTTC.

This chain links TRBV7-8 with TRBJ1-6; D possibly corresponds to TRBD1 (6 bases). This CDR3 comprises 14 residues. V was pared by 8 bases and J by 9 bases, with 17 bases between. Germline CDR1 reads SGHVS; CDR2 reads FQNEAQ. CDR3 loop: CASGGEGGGSPLHF. The CDR3, as DNA: TGTGCCAGCGGGGGCGAAGGGGGGGGTTCACCCCTCCACTTT.

This clonotype was counted only a few times. The chain links TRBV20-1 to TRBJ2-1; 9 bases map to TRBD2. The V gene's germline CDR1 is DFQATT and CDR2 SNEGSKA (reference sequence). There are 16 residues in the CDR3. V gave up 8 bases and J gave up 7 bases; unmatched junction bases: 18. The CDR3 loop reads CSTPLTGGGAGNEQFF. The CDR3 DNA sequence: TGCAGTACTCCGCTTACCGGCGGGGGGGCCGGAAATGAGCAGTTCTTC.

A few counts support this clonotype. V and J are TRBV6-6 and TRBJ2-2; D unresolved. Germline V lookup: CDR1 MNHNY, CDR2 SVGAGI (reference sequence). The CDR3 loop spans 14 amino acids. V was clipped by 2 bases and J by 6 bases, with 10 bases between them. Written as DNA, the CDR3 is TGTGCCAGCAGTTACCGCAGGAGCCCCGGGGAGCTGTTTTTT. Its translation: CASSYRRSPGELFF.

This clonotype was counted a few times. CDR3: CSAGGRGAEAFF. Written as DNA, the CDR3 is TGCAGTGCTGGGGGCAGGGGGGCTGAAGCTTTCTTT. The chain joins TRBV20-1 to TRBJ1-1; 7 bases match TRBD1. Per the germline V gene, CDR1 is DFQATT and CDR2 is SNEGSKA (reference sequence). V dropped 5 bases and J dropped 6; count of bases not matched to a gene: 6. The CDR3 loop spans 12 amino acids.

This clonotype came up once. CDR3: CASSNLSPLGDRVPWTEAFF. The CDR3 region has the DNA TGTGCCAGCAGCAACCTTTCACCCCTCGGGGACAGGGTCCCGTGGACTGAAGCTTTCTTT. The J gene is TRBJ1-1, the V gene TRBV7-2; 9 nucleotides match TRBD1. Germline lookup yields CDR1 SGHTA and CDR2 FQGNSA. This CDR3 has 20 amino acids. The V segment lost 5 bases and the J segment 5 bases; nucleotides outside the gene matches: 24. The variable domain in full, completed from reference TRBV7-2 and TRBJ1-1, reads GAGVSQSPSNKVTEKGKDVELRCDPISGHTALYWYRQSLGQGLEFLIYFQGNSAPDKSGLPSDRFSAERTGGSVSTLTIQRTQQEDSAVYLCASSNLSPLGDRVPWTEAFFGQGTRLTVV.

V and J are TRBV29-1 and TRBJ2-7; 10 bases agree with TRBD2. Germline CDR1 is SQVTM and CDR2 is ANQGSEA. Germline trimming cut 4 bases from V and 2 bases from J; bases unmatched to any gene: 2. CDR3 length equals 13 residues. The CDR3 sequence is CSVASGGAYEQYF. The CDR3 nucleotides read TGCAGCGTTGCAAGCGGGGGGGCCTACGAGCAGTACTTC.

V and J are TRBV10-1 and TRBJ2-1; D may be TRBD2 (6 bases). This CDR3 region has 15 residues. CDR1 and CDR2 from the germline V gene are WNHNN and SYGVQD (reference sequence). V was shortened by 2 bases and J by 1 base, with 9 bases between the two germline ends. CDR3 residues: CASSEGRGSYNEQFF. In DNA, the CDR3 is TGCGCCAGCAGTGAGGGACGGGGGTCCTACAATGAGCAGTTCTTC.